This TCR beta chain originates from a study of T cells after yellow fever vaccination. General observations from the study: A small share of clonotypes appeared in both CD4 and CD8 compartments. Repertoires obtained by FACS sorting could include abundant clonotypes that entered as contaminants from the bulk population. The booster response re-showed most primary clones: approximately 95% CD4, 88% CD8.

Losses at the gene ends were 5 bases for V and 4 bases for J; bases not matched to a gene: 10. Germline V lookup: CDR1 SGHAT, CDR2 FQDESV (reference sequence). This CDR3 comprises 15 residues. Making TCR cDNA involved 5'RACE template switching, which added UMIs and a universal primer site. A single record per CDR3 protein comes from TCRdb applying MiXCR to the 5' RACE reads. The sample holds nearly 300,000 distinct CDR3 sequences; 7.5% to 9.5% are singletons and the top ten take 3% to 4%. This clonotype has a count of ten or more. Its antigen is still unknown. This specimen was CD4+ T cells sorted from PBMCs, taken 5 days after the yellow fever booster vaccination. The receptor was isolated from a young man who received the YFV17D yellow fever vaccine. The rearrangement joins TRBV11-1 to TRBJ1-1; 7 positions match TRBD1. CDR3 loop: CASSPRQGRSTEAFF. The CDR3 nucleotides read TGTGCCAGCAGCCCCCGACAGGGACGGAGCACTGAAGCTTTCTTT.